This T cell receptor beta chain is drawn from a study of T cell responses to AZD1222 COVID-19 vaccine. Study-level results: Vaccine-related CD4 TCRs covered spike, predominating at 160-218 and 743-854. Donors in the cohort were predominantly white British and more often female, and clonal diversity was possibly underestimated.

In regard to this clone: Its antigen remains unknown.

Germline loops: CDR1 LGHDT, CDR2 YNNKEL (reference sequence). The CDR3 has 16 residues. V gave up 1 base and J gave up 4 bases, with 14 bases separating them. Sequencing used immunoSEQ multiplex PCR; TCRdb keeps in-frame clones, though not all of them. The sample has some 100,000 clones; around nine tenths are singletons. The chain couples TRBV3-1 (or the pseudogene TRBV3-2) to TRBJ2-1; D gene uncertain. The receptor was derived from an adult in good health. The sample consisted of peripheral blood, taken on day 0 of AZD1222 vaccination. The CDR3 DNA follows: TGTGCCAGCAGCCAAGGCGGTTCGTCCCGGTACAATGAGCAGTTCTTC. Translation: CASSQGGSSRYNEQFF.